The next 13 T cell receptor beta chains were all read from a single sample in a study of siplizumab effects on memory and regulatory T cells. Some clones are missing from TCRdb's copy, which holds only in-frame ones; the method was immunoSEQ multiplex PCR. The table shows tens of thousands of clones, with 95% to 98% occurring only once. Sequencing input: naive CD8+ T cells sorted from blood. The receptor set was obtained from a human donor in good health.

This chain links TRBV9 with TRBJ2-5, with no clear D. The closer fit of TRBJ2-7 to the DNA end suggests the J call may be wrong. This CDR3 comprises 14 residues. Germline CDR1 SGDLS, CDR2 YYNGEE. CDR3 protein: CASSVGAAPYEQYF. The CDR3 nucleotides are TGTGCCAGCAGCGTAGGTGCGGCCCCCTACGAGCAGTACTTC.

The CDR3 sequence: CASSVVAGEQADTQYF. Written as DNA, the CDR3 is TGTGCCAGCAGCGTTGTAGCGGGGGAGCAAGCAGATACGCAGTATTTT. The chain uses TRBV5-4 and TRBJ2-3, with 9 positions matching TRBD2. Per the germline V gene, CDR1 is SGHNT and CDR2 is YYREEE (reference sequence). The CDR3 is 16 residues long. Unmatched junction bases numbered 10, after V lost 4 bases and J lost 4 bases.

The CDR3 spells CASSQVGQGNIGYTF. Written as DNA, the CDR3 is TGCGCCAGCAGCCAAGTGGGGCAGGGGAATATAGGCTACACCTTC. The chain has TRBV4-1 and TRBJ1-2; TRBD1 is a possible D gene (6 bases). Germline V gene sequence: CDR1 MGHRA, CDR2 YSYEKL. The CDR3 spans 15 residues. V lost 1 base, J lost 8 bases, and 17 bases lay in between.

The chain links TRBV5-6 to TRBJ2-1; 9 nucleotides agree with TRBD1. This CDR3 region has 14 residues. CDR1 is SGHDT and CDR2 is YYEEEE in the germline V gene. Trimming at V came to 4 bases and at J to 12 bases, leaving 11 bases not matched to a gene. Here the CDR3 reads CASSGTGIELGQFF. The CDR3 nucleotides are TGTGCCAGCAGCGGGACAGGGATAGAACTAGGGCAGTTCTTC. Together with reference TRBV5-6 and TRBJ2-1, the CDR3 gives the full variable domain: DAGVTQSPTHLIKTRGQQVTLRCSPKSGHDTVSWYQQALGQGPQFIFQYYEEEERQRGNFPDRFSGHQFPNYSSELNVNALLLGDSALYLCASSGTGIELGQFFGPGTRLTVL.

The rearrangement uses TRBV2 and TRBJ2-3; D gene ambiguous. This CDR3 contains 13 residues. V lost 11 bases and J lost 1, with 13 bases in between. The germline CDR1 and CDR2 sequences are SNHLY and FYNNEI. As DNA, the CDR3 is TGTGCCTCCCCCACCGGCGGCACAGATACGCAGTATTTT. Protein sequence: CASPTGGTDTQYF.

The CDR3 region has the DNA TGTGCCACGATGAGGGGGATGAGAGAAGCTTTCTTT. Amino acids: CATMRGMREAFF. The rearrangement links TRBV28 to TRBJ1-1, with D possibly matching TRBD1 (6 bases). From germline, CDR1 is MDHEN and CDR2 SYDVKM. The CDR3 totals 12 residues. V lost 10 bases, J lost 8 bases, and 17 bases lay in between.

V is TRBV29-1 and J is TRBJ1-2; weak D call: TRBD1 (6 bases). The V end lost 7 bases, the J end lost 3 bases, and 24 bases lay between the germline ends. Per the germline V gene, CDR1 is SQVTM and CDR2 is ANQGSEA. This CDR3 has 16 amino acids. CDR3 nucleotide sequence: TGCAGCGACCCCAATAACAAGGGGGGAAGAGACTATGGCTACACCTTC. It yields the protein CSDPNNKGGRDYGYTF.

The V gene is TRBV28, the J gene TRBJ1-3; TRBD1 might be the D (5 bases). The CDR3 is 15 amino acids. In germline, CDR1 is MDHEN, CDR2 SYDVKM. V was cut by 6 bases and J by 8 bases, with 20 bases left in between. The CDR3 bases are TGTGCCAGCAGCCCTGGACCGAGGGGTTTAGACACCATATATTTT. Translation: CASSPGPRGLDTIYF.

The J gene is TRBJ2-2, the V gene TRBV6-6, with TRBD1 identical over 8 bases. Germline V lookup: CDR1 MNHNY, CDR2 SVGAGI (reference sequence). The CDR3 has 16 residues. With V trimmed by 2 bases and J by 6 bases, 8 bases remained unmatched. The CDR3 region has the DNA TGTGCCAGCAGTTACCTAGCAGGGGGCCTTTCCGGGGAGCTGTTTTTT. Residues: CASSYLAGGLSGELFF.

DNA of the CDR3: TGTGCCAGCAGTTACTCGATTGTAGCGGGGGCAGAGACCCAGTACTTC. It specifies CASSYSIVAGAETQYF. The chain is built from TRBV6-5 and TRBJ2-5; the match to TRBD2 covers 9 bases. J gave up 4 bases and V 0 bases, and 6 bases lay outside the gene matches. Per germline, CDR1 MNHEY and CDR2 SVGAGI. This CDR3 has 16 residues.

The genes are TRBV2 and TRBJ1-1; D uncertain. The V gene lost 6 bases and the J gene lost 8 bases, with 16 bases spanning the gap. The CDR3 consists of 13 residues. Germline-derived CDR1 and CDR2 are SNHLY and FYNNEI. CDR3 in DNA: TGTGCCAGCAGCGCGACGCGAGGCGGGGAAGCTTTCTTT. Its translation: CASSATRGGEAFF.

The gene calls are TRBV10-3 and TRBJ2-7; either TRBD1 or TRBD2 may supply D (5 bases each). This CDR3 spans 13 amino acids. Trimming took 2 bases from V and 5 from J, leaving 10 bases between them. The V gene's germline CDR1 is ENHRY and CDR2 SYGVKD. The CDR3 loop is CAISEGGFNEQYF. CDR3 sequence (DNA): TGTGCCATCAGTGAGGGGGGTTTCAACGAGCAGTACTTC.

The chain uses TRBV4-1 and TRBJ1-5, with D perhaps TRBD1 (6 bases). This CDR3 has 17 amino acids. The V gene lost 2 bases and the J gene lost 5 bases, with 19 bases spanning the gap. CDR1 and CDR2 from the germline V gene are MGHRA and YSYEKL. The CDR3 loop reads CASSQSSLIGGHQPQHF. The CDR3 nucleotides are TGCGCCAGCAGCCAATCCTCCCTTATTGGGGGGCATCAGCCCCAGCATTTT.